This T cell receptor (beta chain) came from a study of siplizumab effects on memory and regulatory T cells. In regard to this clone: Antigen: not known.

The data were produced by immunoSEQ multiplex PCR, yet TCRdb's version contains in-frame clones alone and is incomplete. The sample holds fewer than 85,000 clones, about 95% seen once. Study-wide results and caveats: Whether proliferating Tregs in siplizumab cultures suppress was not functionally confirmed.

The receptor comes from a human donor in good health. The sequenced sample consisted of CD8+ T cells sorted from blood.

CDR3 residues: CASSRFQGAIDTQYF. The CDR3 DNA is TGTGCCAGTAGTCGATTCCAGGGTGCAATAGATACGCAGTATTTT. This chain connects TRBV19 to TRBJ2-3, with a possible D match to TRBD1 (5 bases). Germline values: CDR1 LNHDA, CDR2 SQIVND (reference sequence). With 5 bases removed from V and 5 bases from J, the gap between germline ends came to 17 bases. The CDR3 is made up of 15 amino acids.